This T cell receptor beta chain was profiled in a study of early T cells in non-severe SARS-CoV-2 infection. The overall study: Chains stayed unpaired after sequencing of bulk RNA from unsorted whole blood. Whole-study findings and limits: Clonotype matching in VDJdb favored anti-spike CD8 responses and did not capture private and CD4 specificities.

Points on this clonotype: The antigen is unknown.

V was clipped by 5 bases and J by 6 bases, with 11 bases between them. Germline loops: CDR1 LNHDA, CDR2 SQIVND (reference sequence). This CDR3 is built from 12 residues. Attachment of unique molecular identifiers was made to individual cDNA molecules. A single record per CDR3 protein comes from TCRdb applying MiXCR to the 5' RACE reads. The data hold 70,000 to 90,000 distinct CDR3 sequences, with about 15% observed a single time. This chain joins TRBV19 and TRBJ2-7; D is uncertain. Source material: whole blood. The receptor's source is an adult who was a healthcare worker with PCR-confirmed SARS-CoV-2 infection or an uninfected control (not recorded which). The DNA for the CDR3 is TGTGCCAGTAGTTCGGTAGGGCGCGAGCAGTACTTC. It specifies CASSSVGREQYF.